This T cell receptor beta chain stems from a study of shared clonotypes between healthy human individuals. Study-level points and caveats: Clonotypes shared by all four sorted-subset donors had higher generation probabilities than non-shared clonotypes. The study's rarefaction showed incomplete sorted-subset sequencing despite large depth. A small donor pool kept down the genetic and exposure-history diversity that was represented.

Generated by immunoSEQ multiplex PCR, the TCRdb table keeps only in-frame clones and is missing some. Of approximately 2.5 million clones in the sample, 90% to 95% were seen once. Notes on this clone: The antigen remains undetermined.

Germline values: CDR1 SEHNR, CDR2 FQNEAQ (reference sequence). This CDR3 has 17 amino acids. V lost 5 bases, J lost 4 bases, and 21 bases lay in between. CD4+ cells underwent separation, giving CD45RA+ naive and CD45RA-negative memory subsets. This clonotype was obtained from a man in his late teens or twenties in good health. The rearrangement joins TRBV7-9 to TRBJ2-1; TRBD1 is a possible D gene (7 bases). Specimen: naive CD4+ T cells sorted from blood. As to subset: CD45RA+ positively selected. CDR3 in amino acids: CASSPLSGAGGYNEQFF. In DNA, the CDR3 is TGTGCCAGCAGCCCTCTGTCGGGGGCAGGGGGGTACAATGAGCAGTTCTTC.